Below, one T cell receptor (beta chain) is given with its context. This sample was included in a study of T cell responses to AZD1222 COVID-19 vaccine. The table came from immunoSEQ multiplex PCR; TCRdb's copy has only in-frame clones and leaves some out. Seen here are about 100,000 clones, roughly 86% observed once, and the top ten hold under 4%. Germline V lookup: CDR1 LGHDT, CDR2 YNNKEL (reference sequence). Trimming cost V 5 bases and J 5 bases, with 22 bases left between them. This CDR3 comprises 16 residues. The clonotype was recovered from an adult in good health. The starting material was peripheral blood, obtained on day 0 of AZD1222 vaccination. The chain has TRBV3-1 (or the pseudogene TRBV3-2) and TRBJ2-7; D ambiguous. CDR3 sequence reads: CASSIHIPISLDEQYF. CDR3 nucleotide sequence: TGTGCCAGCAGCATTCATATTCCCATTTCGTTAGACGAGCAGTACTTC.